The TCR beta chain described here comes from a study of cytomegalovirus exposure and HLA in healthy donors. Across the study: Among about 179 million T cells, an earlier analysis found approximately 110 million unique TCR beta sequences. Study findings and constraints: Cytomegalovirus association was assigned to about 150 TCR beta chains.

Note on this clone: The antigen is unknown.

V lost 0 bases and J lost 3, with 9 bases in between. This CDR3 region has 14 residues. The germline gives CDR1 MGHRA, CDR2 YSYEKL. PCR was performed using 60 Vbeta and 13 Jbeta primers. Authors' methods: In a later analysis, around 10 million of some 80 million unique beta chains occurred in at least two donors. Sequencing used immunoSEQ multiplex PCR; TCRdb keeps in-frame clones, though not all of them. V, J and clone size reflect that table, while D and trimming were determined from the DNA. This table holds some 150,000 clones, around 80% found once. The sample taken for sequencing was PBMCs. The chain couples TRBV4-1 to TRBJ2-7; D unresolved. This TCR was sampled from a man in his forties in good health and CMV-seronegative. The CDR3 coding sequence is TGCGCCAGCAGCCAAGATAGCCACCTCTACGAGCAGTACTTC. Protein: CASSQDSHLYEQYF.